The 6 T cell receptor beta chains presented below share a single source sample, sequenced in a study of human T cells and chemical hapten exposure. The time point: patch test 1, 2 weeks after DPC sensitization. Stated treatment: therapeutic diphenylcyclopropenone sensitization with weekly scalp DPC. One entry per CDR3 protein, called by TCRdb with MiXCR from the RACE reads. The sample holds about 57,000 distinct CDR3 sequences, 9% to 9.5% seen once. Sequencing was performed on whole blood, taken in connection with sensitization to the hapten diphenylcyclopropenone (DPC). Every receptor here comes from a woman aged 40 to 55 with alopecia areata. Some clones in this sample may be carry-over from other donors' samples.

The sample holds many counts of this clonotype. This rearrangement joins TRBV20-1 to TRBJ2-4; 7 positions match TRBD2. After removal of 0 bases from V and 2 bases from J, the junction contained 4 bases not matched to a gene. Germline V lookup: CDR1 DFQATT, CDR2 SNEGSKA (reference sequence). The CDR3 runs 15 residues. The CDR3 is CSARDGGGPKNIQYF. The DNA of the CDR3 is TGCAGTGCTAGAGATGGGGGGGGACCCAAAAACATTCAGTACTTC.

This clonotype was seen many times. The rearrangement joins TRBV7-2 to TRBJ2-7; a weak D match, TRBD1 (7 bases). CDR1 SGHTA and CDR2 FQGNSA come from the germline V gene. With 3 bases removed from V and 6 bases from J, the gap between germline ends came to 15 bases. This CDR3 comprises 14 residues. The CDR3: CASSLTGSGVEQYF. DNA for the CDR3: TGTGCCAGCAGCTTGACAGGGTCGGGAGTCGAGCAGTACTTC.

This clonotype showed up just a few times. The chain carries TRBV11-2 and TRBJ2-5, with D possibly being TRBD2 (5 bases). Between the trimmed V and J ends, which lost 4 bases and 2 bases, there was a span of 14 bases. CDR3 size: 15 residues. Germline CDR1 reads SGHAT; CDR2 reads FQNNGV. CDR3 protein: CASSSGDVGQETQYF. CDR3 in DNA: TGTGCCAGCAGCTCCGGGGATGTTGGTCAAGAGACCCAGTACTTC.

J is TRBJ2-1 and V is TRBV29-1, with unresolved D. The CDR3 extends over 15 amino acids. V lost 1 base and J lost 4, with 14 bases in between. The germline V gene encodes CDR1 SQVTM and CDR2 ANQGSEA. CDR3: CSVEVSDPHYNEQFF. Here the CDR3 DNA reads TGCAGCGTTGAAGTTTCGGATCCCCATTACAATGAGCAGTTCTTC.

The chain has TRBV7-2 and TRBJ2-5; no clear D. Trimming cost V 3 bases and J 5 bases, with 10 bases left between them. This CDR3 has 13 amino acids. The V gene's germline CDR1 is SGHTA and CDR2 FQGNSA. DNA for the CDR3: TGTGCCAGCAGCTTTCCGCCGATGGAGACCCAGTACTTC. This codes for CASSFPPMETQYF.

This clonotype has more than one count but fewer than ten. The rearrangement joins TRBV6-6 to TRBJ2-7, with D possibly called TRBD1 or TRBD2 (6 bases each). The CDR3 has 13 residues. From germline, CDR1 is MNHNY and CDR2 SVGAGI (reference sequence). V lost 2 bases and J 6 bases, leaving 11 bases between the germline ends. For the CDR3, the DNA is TGTGCCAGCAGTTACGGGGGGCGCGGCGAGCAGTACTTC. Translation gives CASSYGGRGEQYF.